Listed below are T cell receptor beta chains from one sample, sequenced in a study of T cells after yellow fever vaccination. One entry per CDR3 protein, called by TCRdb with MiXCR from the 5' RACE reads. The sample has approximately 150,000 distinct CDR3 sequences, around 8.5% seen once; the top ten hold 35% to 40%. The material was CD8+ T cells sorted from PBMCs, obtained 45 days after the yellow fever booster vaccination. These TCRs come from a young man who received the YFV17D yellow fever vaccine. Each CDR3 is given with its conserved first and last residue. Each record gives: D gene, clone size, V gene, J gene, CDR3 protein, CDR3 DNA. A D gene is named only where the DNA matches it firmly. Some rows mark clone size as missing; the rest say once, few, many or name a class of expanded clone.

d_call: NA
clone_size: NA
v_call: TRBV7-6
j_call: TRBJ1-2
cdr3_aa: CASSPDSRGASYGYTF
cdr3_nt: TGTGCCAGCAGCCCAGATAGTCGGGGGGCTAGCTATGGCTACACCTTC

d_call: NA
clone_size: NA
v_call: TRBV9
j_call: TRBJ2-2
cdr3_aa: CASSGTPGMAGELFF
cdr3_nt: TGTGCCAGCAGCGGCACCCCAGGGATGGCCGGGGAGCTGTTTTTT

d_call: NA
clone_size: few
v_call: TRBV9
j_call: TRBJ1-1
cdr3_aa: CASSVGKRVSNTEAFF
cdr3_nt: TGTGCCAGCAGCGTAGGTAAGCGGGTTTCGAACACTGAAGCTTTCTTT

d_call: NA
clone_size: NA
v_call: TRBV7-7
j_call: TRBJ2-2
cdr3_aa: CASSLEPGDIELFF
cdr3_nt: TGTGCCAGCAGCTTAGAGCCAGGGGATATCGAGCTGTTTTTT

d_call: NA
clone_size: few
v_call: TRBV4-1
j_call: TRBJ2-4
cdr3_aa: CASSHTARDIRMAKNIQYF
cdr3_nt: TGCGCCAGCAGCCATACTGCTCGGGACATCCGAATGGCCAAAAACATTCAGTACTTC

d_call: TRBD1
clone_size: NA
v_call: TRBV27
j_call: TRBJ1-5
cdr3_aa: CASPRRGTGDNQPQHF
cdr3_nt: TGTGCCAGCCCCCGGCGTGGGACAGGGGATAATCAGCCCCAGCATTTT

d_call: TRBD1
clone_size: few
v_call: TRBV6-1
j_call: TRBJ1-4
cdr3_aa: CASSSDRGPFF
cdr3_nt: TGTGCCAGCAGTAGCGACAGGGGCCCGTTTTTT

d_call: NA
clone_size: many
v_call: TRBV6-2/TRBV6-3
j_call: TRBJ2-2
cdr3_aa: CATRPGVNTGELFF
cdr3_nt: TGTGCCACCCGTCCGGGGGTGAACACCGGGGAGCTGTTTTTT

d_call: TRBD2
clone_size: many
v_call: TRBV15
j_call: TRBJ2-3
cdr3_aa: CATTGGVRDTQYF
cdr3_nt: TGTGCCACGACGGGGGGGGTCAGAGATACGCAGTATTTT

d_call: TRBD2
clone_size: NA
v_call: TRBV7-2
j_call: TRBJ2-3
cdr3_aa: CASSSTSGGQYF
cdr3_nt: TGTGCCAGCAGCTCGACTAGCGGGGGGCAGTATTTT

d_call: TRBD2
clone_size: many
v_call: TRBV4-2
j_call: TRBJ2-1
cdr3_aa: CASSQDSLAAGGNEQFF
cdr3_nt: TGTGCCAGCAGCCAAGATTCCCTAGCGGCGGGCGGGAATGAGCAGTTCTTC

d_call: NA
clone_size: NA
v_call: TRBV20-1
j_call: TRBJ2-7
cdr3_aa: CSARSGTQTYEQYF
cdr3_nt: TGCAGTGCTAGATCTGGGACGCAGACCTACGAGCAGTACTTC

d_call: TRBD2
clone_size: few
v_call: TRBV7-3
j_call: TRBJ2-2
cdr3_aa: CASSSSGGVTGELFF
cdr3_nt: TGTGCCAGCAGCTCTAGCGGGGGCGTGACCGGGGAGCTGTTTTTT

d_call: NA
clone_size: few
v_call: TRBV4-2
j_call: TRBJ1-1
cdr3_aa: CASSQNDREPNTEAFF
cdr3_nt: TGTGCCAGCAGCCAAAATGATCGGGAACCGAACACTGAAGCTTTCTTT

d_call: NA
clone_size: few
v_call: TRBV12-3/TRBV12-4
j_call: TRBJ2-1
cdr3_aa: CASSFGALNEQFF
cdr3_nt: TGTGCCAGCAGTTTTGGGGCACTCAATGAGCAGTTCTTC

d_call: NA
clone_size: NA
v_call: TRBV19
j_call: TRBJ2-1
cdr3_aa: CASSIWAHEQFF
cdr3_nt: TGTGCCAGTAGTATCTGGGCCCACGAGCAGTTCTTC

d_call: TRBD2
clone_size: few
v_call: TRBV20-1
j_call: TRBJ2-7
cdr3_aa: CSASLGERDFYEQYF
cdr3_nt: TGCAGTGCTAGTCTAGGCGAGCGGGATTTCTACGAGCAGTACTTC

d_call: NA
clone_size: NA
v_call: TRBV19
j_call: TRBJ2-7
cdr3_aa: CASSISVGVEQYF
cdr3_nt: TGTGCCAGTAGTATATCGGTCGGGGTCGAGCAGTACTTC

d_call: NA
clone_size: NA
v_call: TRBV11-2
j_call: TRBJ2-1
cdr3_aa: CASSLGFGDEQFF
cdr3_nt: TGTGCCAGCAGCTTAGGATTTGGGGATGAGCAGTTCTTC

d_call: NA
clone_size: NA
v_call: TRBV27
j_call: TRBJ2-1
cdr3_aa: CASSPTAYNEQFF
cdr3_nt: TGTGCCAGCAGCCCGACAGCCTACAATGAGCAGTTCTTC

d_call: NA
clone_size: NA
v_call: TRBV9
j_call: TRBJ1-4
cdr3_aa: CASSVAGSGEKLFF
cdr3_nt: TGTGCCAGCAGCGTAGCAGGGTCTGGCGAAAAACTGTTTTTT

d_call: TRBD1
clone_size: NA
v_call: TRBV25-1
j_call: TRBJ1-4
cdr3_aa: CASSGPRGYSNEKLFF
cdr3_nt: TGTGCCAGCAGTGGTCCCAGGGGGTATTCTAATGAAAAACTGTTTTTT

d_call: NA
clone_size: NA
v_call: TRBV7-9
j_call: TRBJ2-3
cdr3_aa: CASSLVSPTDTQYF
cdr3_nt: TGTGCCAGCAGCTTAGTATCACCCACAGATACGCAGTATTTT

d_call: TRBD1
clone_size: few
v_call: TRBV7-8
j_call: TRBJ2-7
cdr3_aa: CASSPRQGPLEQYF
cdr3_nt: TGTGCCAGCAGCCCGAGACAGGGACCTCTCGAGCAGTACTTC